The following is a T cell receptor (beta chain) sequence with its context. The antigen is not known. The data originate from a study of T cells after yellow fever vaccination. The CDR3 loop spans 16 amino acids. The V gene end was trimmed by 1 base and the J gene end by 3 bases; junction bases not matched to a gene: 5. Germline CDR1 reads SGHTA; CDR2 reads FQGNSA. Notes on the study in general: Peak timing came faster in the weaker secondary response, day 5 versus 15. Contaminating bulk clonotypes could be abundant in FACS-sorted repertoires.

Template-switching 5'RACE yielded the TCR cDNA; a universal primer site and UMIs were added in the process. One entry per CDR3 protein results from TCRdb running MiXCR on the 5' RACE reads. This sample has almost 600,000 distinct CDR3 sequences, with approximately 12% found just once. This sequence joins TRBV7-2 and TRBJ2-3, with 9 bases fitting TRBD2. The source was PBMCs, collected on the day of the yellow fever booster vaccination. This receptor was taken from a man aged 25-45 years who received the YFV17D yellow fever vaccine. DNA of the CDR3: TGTGCCAGCAGCTTAGTAGCGGGAGTTCGGACAGATACGCAGTATTTT. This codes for CASSLVAGVRTDTQYF.